The clone carrying this T cell receptor beta chain was seen a handful of times. The data stem from a study of cytomegalovirus exposure and HLA in healthy donors. The CDR3 totals 14 residues. Germline assignment: CDR1 MDHEN and CDR2 SYDVKM. V was shortened by 5 bases and J by 4 bases, with 15 bases between the two germline ends. The PCR ran on 60 Vbeta and 13 Jbeta primers. Profiled with immunoSEQ multiplex PCR; TCRdb holds only in-frame clones, not every one. The sample consists of 95,000 to 100,000 clones, 9.4% of them appearing once. This sequence originates from a man aged 45-65 years in good health and CMV-seropositive. The chain employs TRBV28 and TRBJ2-7; D might be TRBD2 (5 bases). Sequencing was performed on PBMCs. CDR3 amino acids: CASSRLPPEYEQYF. The CDR3 coding sequence is TGTGCCAGCAGTCGACTACCCCCCGAGTACGAGCAGTACTTC.